This T cell receptor (beta chain) was captured in a study of blood T cell repertoires in COVID-19. CDR3 length: 12 residues. The V gene lost 4 bases and the J gene lost 4 bases, with 5 bases spanning the gap. Sequencing used immunoSEQ multiplex PCR; TCRdb keeps in-frame clones, though not all of them. This table holds 470,000 or so clones, 75% to 90% found once. This sequence originates from a woman aged 25-40 years with acute or convalescent COVID-19. The chain has TRBV12-3 or TRBV12-4 and TRBJ1-3; no clear D. Sequences were obtained from peripheral blood. The CDR3 nucleotides read TGTGCCAGCAGTTATGAGGGAAACACCATATATTTT. Translated, it gives CASSYEGNTIYF.